Included here is one TCR beta chain sequence, with context. As yet, its antigen is unknown. These data come from a study of CD8 T cells in ankylosing spondylitis. Study results and caveats: What appeared characteristic of ankylosing spondylitis blood was a TCR beta motif of eight highly homologous variants. Enrichment of disease-linked clones was reportedly significant in matched ankylosing spondylitis synovial fluid.

Preparation of TCR beta libraries was done by quantitative 5'-RACE with molecular barcodes. TCRdb passed the 5' RACE reads through MiXCR, listing each CDR3 protein once. The table has about 500,000 distinct CDR3 sequences, 10% to 15% seen once. Trimming took 0 bases from V and 5 from J; bases not matched to a gene: 4. The germline V gene encodes CDR1 SGHRS and CDR2 YFSETQ. The CDR3 is 14 amino acids. This TCR was sampled from a male donor with ankylosing spondylitis. V gene TRBV5-1 combines with J gene TRBJ2-5; 7 bases are shared with TRBD1. Sequencing was carried out using blood, either unsorted or a sorted T cell fraction (not recorded which). Here the CDR3 reads CASSLAGRGETQYF. The CDR3, as DNA: TGCGCCAGCAGCTTGGCCGGCAGGGGGGAGACCCAGTACTTC.